These 24 T cell receptor beta chains originate from one sample sequenced in a study of cytomegalovirus exposure and HLA in healthy donors. Vbeta (60) and Jbeta (13) primers were used in the PCR. Using immunoSEQ multiplex PCR, the repertoire was profiled, and TCRdb retains in-frame clones only, with some absent. The profile shows about 200,000 clones, approximately 86% of them singletons. Specimen: PBMCs. These receptors originate from a woman in her 30s in good health and CMV-seronegative.

The chain combines TRBV28 with TRBJ2-7; D might be TRBD2 (5 bases). CDR1 MDHEN and CDR2 SYDVKM come from the germline V gene. Trimming took 5 bases from V and 0 from J, leaving 11 bases between them. The length of the CDR3 is 14 residues. This chain's CDR3 is CASSTLGGSYEQYF. CDR3 nucleotide sequence: TGTGCCAGCAGTACCCTCGGAGGCTCCTACGAGCAGTACTTC.

The chain has TRBV7-2 and TRBJ1-1; a possible D gene is TRBD1 (6 bases). The CDR3 extends over 14 amino acids. Germline assignment: CDR1 SGHTA and CDR2 FQGNSA. V shed 4 bases and J shed 5 bases, with 14 bases lying between them. Here the CDR3 DNA reads TGTGCCAGCAGCTCGACATACAGGGAAACTGAAGCTTTCTTT. Protein: CASSSTYRETEAFF.

CDR3 protein: CASSLAGANVLTF. Written as DNA, the CDR3 is TGCGCCAGCAGCTTGGCGGGGGCCAACGTCCTGACTTTC. This chain joins TRBV5-1 and TRBJ2-6; D gene unclear. CDR1 SGHRS and CDR2 YFSETQ come from the germline V gene. CDR3 size: 13 residues. Trimming cost V 0 bases and J 4 bases, with 2 bases left between them.

CDR3 protein: CASSKVGSGRAGRYTF. CDR3 in DNA: TGTGCCAGCAGCAAAGTCGGTTCAGGGAGAGCGGGACGCTACACCTTC. The genes are TRBV21-1 and TRBJ1-2. TRBV21-1 is a listed pseudogene. The CDR3 length is 16 residues.

This chain links TRBV5-4 with TRBJ1-2; a weak D match, TRBD1 (6 bases). In germline, CDR1 is SGHNT, CDR2 YYREEE (reference sequence). Trimming took off 1 base at V and 0 bases at J, with 16 bases between the two ends. The CDR3 is made up of 17 amino acids. CDR3 DNA sequence: TGTGCCAGCAGCTTGCCCGGGACATCTATTTCTAACTATGGCTACACCTTC. Translation: CASSLPGTSISNYGYTF. Using reference TRBV5-4 and TRBJ1-2 for the parts outside the CDR3, the full variable domain is ETGVTQSPTHLIKTRGQQVTLRCSSQSGHNTVSWYQQALGQGPQFIFQYYREEENGRGNFPPRFSGLQFPNYSSELNVNALELDDSALYLCASSLPGTSISNYGYTFGSGTRLTVV.

The chain recombines TRBV27 with TRBJ2-3, with a weak D call TRBD2 (6 bases). CDR1 and CDR2 (germline): MNHEY, SMNVEV (reference sequence). The CDR3 runs 15 residues. Trimming pared 3 bases from V and 4 bases from J, leaving 14 bases between. The CDR3 spells CASSFAGFPPDTQYF. CDR3 DNA sequence: TGTGCCAGCAGTTTCGCGGGGTTCCCTCCAGATACGCAGTATTTT.

The chain has TRBV28 and TRBJ1-1; 9 bases map to TRBD1. Germline loops: CDR1 MDHEN, CDR2 SYDVKM. This CDR3 contains 14 residues. V shed 8 bases, J shed 6 bases, and the junction held 10 bases outside the gene matches. Here the CDR3 reads CASAEGTGRAEAFF. In DNA form, the CDR3 reads TGTGCCAGCGCGGAAGGGACAGGGCGAGCTGAAGCTTTCTTT.

The rearrangement links TRBV6-1 to TRBJ2-7, with 7 nucleotides matching TRBD1. Losses at the gene ends were 10 bases for V and 1 base for J; bases not matched to a gene: 10. CDR1 and CDR2 (germline): MNHNS, SASEGT. The CDR3 is made up of 14 amino acids. CDR3 nucleotides: TGTGCCACCTGCATTACGGGACAGTCCTACGAGCAGTACTTC. Protein sequence: CATCITGQSYEQYF.

The rearrangement uses TRBV9 and TRBJ2-5; TRBD2 aligns across 9 bases. The V gene's germline CDR1 is SGDLS and CDR2 YYNGEE. The CDR3 sequence is 17 residues long. V shed 0 bases and J 1 base; nucleotides not matched to a gene: 7. The CDR3 DNA is TGTGCCAGCAGCGTAGGGGTAGCGGGGGTCTCCCAAGAGACCCAGTACTTC. It codes for CASSVGVAGVSQETQYF.

The V and J genes are TRBV5-6 and TRBJ2-7, with D unclear. The V end was cut by 1 base, the J end by 3 bases, with 8 bases between. Per the germline V gene, CDR1 is SGHDT and CDR2 is YYEEEE. This CDR3 has 13 residues. DNA of the CDR3: TGTGCCAGCAGCTTGTGGTCTAACTACGAGCAGTACTTC. Translated: CASSLWSNYEQYF.

The J gene is TRBJ2-7, the V gene TRBV5-5, with D perhaps matching TRBD2 (5 bases). This CDR3 has 14 amino acids. Looked up from germline, CDR1 is SGHKS and CDR2 is YYEKEE (reference sequence). V dropped 0 bases and J dropped 5 bases, with 12 bases sitting between them. The CDR3 sequence is CASSLAPTRDEQYF. DNA for the CDR3: TGTGCCAGCAGCTTGGCCCCGACGCGGGACGAGCAGTACTTC. Based on the CDR3 plus reference TRBV5-5 and TRBJ2-7, the full variable domain is DAGVTQSPTHLIKTRGQQVTLRCSPISGHKSVSWYQQVLGQGPQFIFQYYEKEERGRGNFPDRFSARQFPNYSSELNVNALLLGDSALYLCASSLAPTRDEQYFGPGTRLTVT.

The chain employs TRBV11-1 and TRBJ2-7, with D perhaps matching TRBD2 (6 bases). The CDR3 totals 14 residues. Germline values: CDR1 SGHAT, CDR2 FQDESV (reference sequence). The V end was cut by 2 bases, the J end by 2 bases, with 10 bases between. The CDR3 region has the DNA TGTGCCAGCAGCTTAACGCGGGACGCCTACGAGCAGTACTTC. The encoded protein is CASSLTRDAYEQYF.

CDR3 protein: CASSVPPQGYTF. The CDR3 DNA is TGTGCCAGCAGTGTCCCGCCACAGGGCTACACCTTC. J is TRBJ1-2 and V is TRBV28; D ambiguous. V lost 5 bases and J lost 8, with 12 bases in between. The CDR3 contains 12 residues. Germline V gene sequence: CDR1 MDHEN, CDR2 SYDVKM.

The rearrangement uses TRBV29-1 and TRBJ1-2, with D possibly TRBD1 on 6 matching bases. Germline V gene sequence: CDR1 SQVTM, CDR2 ANQGSEA. V dropped 1 base and J dropped 0 bases, with 12 bases sitting between them. The CDR3 length is 15 residues. DNA for the CDR3: TGCAGCGTTGAAGGGGGACACCTAGCTAACTATGGCTACACCTTC. This translates into CSVEGGHLANYGYTF.

The J gene is TRBJ1-4, the V gene TRBV6-1, with D perhaps TRBD1 (5 bases). The germline V and J ends were trimmed by 6 bases and 0 bases, with 8 bases remaining between them. The CDR3 runs 14 residues. Per the germline V gene, CDR1 is MNHNS and CDR2 is SASEGT. As DNA, the CDR3 is TGTGCCAGCAGCGACAGCGCAACTAATGAAAAACTGTTTTTT. It encodes CASSDSATNEKLFF.

V usage is TRBV5-4 and J usage is TRBJ2-7; D remains ambiguous. CDR1 and CDR2 (germline): SGHNT, YYREEE (reference sequence). Trimming removed 4 bases from V and 2 bases from J, with 16 bases in between. CDR3 length: 15 residues. The DNA of the CDR3 is TGTGCCAGCAGCAGCACCGGGTCCCGAGCCTACGAGCAGTACTTC. As protein: CASSSTGSRAYEQYF.

The chain has TRBV2 and TRBJ2-1; TRBD1 matches at 10 bases. The junction had 2 bases not matched to a gene; V was cut back by 0 bases and J by 6 bases. The CDR3 is made up of 15 amino acids. Per the germline V gene, CDR1 is SNHLY and CDR2 is FYNNEI. The CDR3 here is CASSEARTGGNEQFF. CDR3 DNA sequence: TGTGCCAGCAGTGAAGCTAGGACAGGGGGCAATGAGCAGTTCTTC.

This clone came up a few times. V and J are TRBV11-2 and TRBJ1-1; D call uncertain. The CDR3 sequence is 13 residues long. Germline CDR1 reads SGHAT; CDR2 reads FQNNGV. V lost 4 bases and J lost 0, with 6 bases in between. DNA for the CDR3: TGTGCCAGCAGCTATTCATTGAACACTGAAGCTTTCTTT. Encoded protein: CASSYSLNTEAFF. Full variable domain (rest looked up from reference TRBV11-2 and TRBJ1-1): EAGVAQSPRYKIIEKRQSVAFWCNPISGHATLYWYQQILGQGPKLLIQFQNNGVVDDSQLPKDRFSAERLKGVDSTLKIQPAKLEDSAVYLCASSYSLNTEAFFGQGTRLTVV.

The J gene is TRBJ2-1, the V gene TRBV12-5; D unclear. The CDR3 covers 13 residues. Germline V gene sequence: CDR1 LGHNT, CDR2 FRNRAP. The V and J ends lost 5 bases and 6 bases respectively, with 11 bases between them. DNA of the CDR3: TGTGCTAGTGGTCCGGGTCTCGGCAATGAGCAGTTCTTC. It codes for CASGPGLGNEQFF. Full variable domain (remainder filled in from reference TRBV12-5 and TRBJ2-1): DARVTQTPRHKVTEMGQEVTMRCQPILGHNTVFWYRQTMMQGLELLAYFRNRAPLDDSGMPKDRFSAEMPDATLATLKIQPSEPRDSAVYFCASGPGLGNEQFFGPGTRLTVL.

This clone came up once. The chain uses TRBV18 and TRBJ1-1, with TRBD1 as a possible D gene (6 bases). Germline loops: CDR1 KGHSH, CDR2 LQKENI. V lost 4 bases and J lost 1, with 10 bases in between. The CDR3 is made up of 14 amino acids. The CDR3 DNA follows: TGTGCCAGCTCACGGACAGAGAAGAACACTGAAGCTTTCTTT. Amino acid sequence: CASSRTEKNTEAFF.

This clone has only one observation. The chain uses TRBV4-1 and TRBJ2-7; the match to TRBD2 covers 10 bases. The CDR3 contains 15 residues. V gave up 2 bases and J gave up 4 bases; unmatched junction bases: 5. Germline lookup yields CDR1 MGHRA and CDR2 YSYEKL. The CDR3 nucleotides are TGCGCCAGCAGCCAAAGAGAAGCGGGAGGGTACGAGCAGTACTTC. Its translation is CASSQREAGGYEQYF.

The CDR3 protein is CASSQEYSGGASYNEQFF. CDR3 DNA: TGTGCCAGCAGCCAAGAGTATAGCGGGGGCGCTTCCTACAATGAGCAGTTCTTC. The genes are TRBV14 and TRBJ2-1; TRBD2 matches 9 bases. There are 18 residues in the CDR3. The V and J ends lost 0 bases and 1 base, in that order; junction bases with no gene match: 7. Germline lookup yields CDR1 SGHDN and CDR2 FVKESK. The whole variable domain, filled in from reference TRBV14 and TRBJ2-1, reads EAGVTQFPSHSVIEKGQTVTLRCDPISGHDNLYWYRRVMGKEIKFLLHFVKESKQDESGMPNNRFLAERTGGTYSTLKVQPAELEDSGVYFCASSQEYSGGASYNEQFFGPGTRLTVL.

The rearrangement joins TRBV6-6 to TRBJ1-5; D perhaps matches TRBD1 (6 bases). There are 16 residues in the CDR3. V was pared by 6 bases and J by 2 bases, with 17 bases between. Germline V gives CDR1 MNHNY, CDR2 SVGAGI (reference sequence). In DNA form, the CDR3 reads TGTGCCAGCAGCCCGATAGGGGACATGGGCAATCAGCCCCAGCATTTT. Its protein product is CASSPIGDMGNQPQHF.

The chain carries TRBV25-1 and TRBJ2-7; 7 bases map to TRBD1. Germline V gene lookup returns CDR1 MGHDK and CDR2 SYGVNS. J lost 2 bases, V lost 4 bases, and 17 bases had no gene match. This CDR3 has 18 amino acids. The DNA of the CDR3 is TGTGCCAGCAGTGGACCTCAACACGCGGACAGGTTCGCCTACGAGCAGTACTTC. As protein: CASSGPQHADRFAYEQYF.